Listed here are 25 T cell receptor beta chains from one sample, sequenced in a study of cytomegalovirus exposure and HLA in healthy donors. PCR used 60 Vbeta primers and 13 Jbeta primers. Sequencing used immunoSEQ multiplex PCR; TCRdb keeps in-frame clones, though not all of them. The sample has about 59,000 clones, 80% seen once. The specimen was PBMCs. The receptors stem from a woman aged 35 to 49 in good health and CMV-seronegative.

This clone has a single count. The CDR3 spells CASSFIGDRASEAFF. The CDR3 region has the DNA TGTGCCAGCAGCTTTATCGGGGACAGGGCTTCTGAAGCTTTCTTT. The rearrangement joins TRBV5-4 to TRBJ1-1; 9 bases are shared with TRBD1. The CDR3 consists of 15 residues. The V and J ends lost 2 bases and 6 bases, in that order; junction bases with no gene match: 8. Germline assignment: CDR1 SGHNT and CDR2 YYREEE (reference sequence).

J is TRBJ1-5 and V is TRBV27; 7 nucleotides match TRBD1. V shed 5 bases, J shed 1 base, and the junction held 5 bases outside the gene matches. The CDR3 runs to 15 residues. CDR1 MNHEY and CDR2 SMNVEV come from the germline V gene (reference sequence). The CDR3 spells CASSLLTGSNQPQHF. DNA of the CDR3: TGTGCCAGCAGTCTGCTGACAGGGAGCAATCAGCCCCAGCATTTT.

The genes are TRBV6-1 and TRBJ2-5, with 14 positions matching TRBD2. CDR1 is MNHNS, CDR2 SASEGT, per germline. This CDR3 comprises 15 residues. Unmatched junction bases numbered 7, after V lost 8 bases and J lost 5 bases. The CDR3 nucleotides read TGTGCCAGCCCGGGACTAGCGGGAGCGGGGGAGACCCAGTACTTC. Protein sequence: CASPGLAGAGETQYF.

The rearrangement uses TRBV19 and TRBJ1-4; no firm D call. From germline, CDR1 is LNHDA and CDR2 SQIVND (reference sequence). Trimming stripped 5 bases from V and 8 bases from J, with 9 bases between. This CDR3 is built from 12 residues. CDR3: CASSEGREKLFF. In DNA, the CDR3 is TGTGCCAGTAGTGAGGGTCGAGAAAAACTGTTTTTT.

The rearrangement uses TRBV7-2 and TRBJ1-5; 7 nucleotides agree with TRBD1. The germline CDR1 and CDR2 sequences are SGHTA and FQGNSA. J lost 6 bases, V lost 5 bases, and 7 bases had no gene match. CDR3 size: 14 residues. CDR3 loop: CASSIERGLQPQHF. In DNA, the CDR3 is TGTGCCAGCAGCATCGAAAGGGGGCTTCAGCCCCAGCATTTT.

J is TRBJ2-3 and V is TRBV27, with a tentative D call TRBD2 (6 bases). The CDR3 consists of 14 residues. V lost 6 bases, J lost 2 bases, and 12 bases lay in between. Germline values: CDR1 MNHEY, CDR2 SMNVEV (reference sequence). CDR3 bases: TGTGCCAGCAGCCAGACTAGGCTCACAGATACGCAGTATTTT. This sequence encodes CASSQTRLTDTQYF.

A note on this clone: Because the CDR3's place on the DNA is in doubt, the DNA is left out and the CDR3 is given as listed by TCRdb. The chain carries TRBV5-1 and TRBJ2-7; the D segment call TRBD2 is taken from the table without a DNA check. Per germline, CDR1 SGHRS and CDR2 YFSETQ. Both ends counted, the CDR3 spans 15 residues. CDR3 in amino acids: CASSFGSGMGYEQYF.

The chain couples TRBV11-3 to TRBJ1-1; TRBD1 matches at 9 bases. The CDR3 runs 13 residues. The V gene end was trimmed by 6 bases and the J gene end by 4 bases; junction bases not matched to a gene: 3. CDR1 and CDR2 from the germline V gene are SGHNT and YENEEA. The CDR3 bases are TGTGCCAGCAGTCAGACAGGGGGCACTGAAGCTTTCTTT. This translates into CASSQTGGTEAFF.

The chain's CDR3 is CASSLTRGPTYEQYF. CDR3 nucleotides: TGTGCCAGCAGCTTAACGCGGGGCCCCACCTACGAGCAGTACTTC. The chain links TRBV7-9 to TRBJ2-7; TRBD2 might be the D (6 bases). V lost 2 bases and J 2 bases, leaving 13 bases between the germline ends. The germline V gene encodes CDR1 SEHNR and CDR2 FQNEAQ (reference sequence). The CDR3 spans 15 residues. Variable domain in full (rest from reference TRBV7-9 and TRBJ2-7): DTGVSQNPRHKITKRGQNVTFRCDPISEHNRLYWYRQTLGQGPEFLTYFQNEAQLEKSRLLSDRFSAERPKGSFSTLEIQRTEQGDSAMYLCASSLTRGPTYEQYFGPGTRLTVT.

This clone showed up just a few times. The chain couples TRBV27 to TRBJ2-1; 9 nucleotides match TRBD1. V lost 6 bases to trimming and J lost 8 bases; unmatched junction nucleotides: 11. The CDR3 spans 15 residues. The germline gives CDR1 MNHEY, CDR2 SMNVEV (reference sequence). CDR3 in DNA: TGTGCCAGCAGCCCCCCGGGACAGGGTACCTATGAGCAGTTCTTC. Its protein product is CASSPPGQGTYEQFF.

This chain joins TRBV7-9 and TRBJ1-1, with D perhaps matching TRBD1 (5 bases). Per the germline V gene, CDR1 is SEHNR and CDR2 is FQNEAQ (reference sequence). The length of the CDR3 is 13 residues. The germline V and J ends were trimmed by 3 bases and 4 bases, with 9 bases remaining between them. The CDR3: CASSFGGGTEAFF. CDR3 nucleotide sequence: TGTGCCAGCAGCTTTGGGGGGGGCACTGAAGCTTTCTTT.

This clone was counted between two and nine times. The chain employs TRBV30 and TRBJ2-5; D uncertain. The germline gives CDR1 GTSNPN, CDR2 SVGIG (reference sequence). The CDR3 runs to 13 residues. The V gene lost 0 bases and the J gene lost 2 bases, with 7 bases spanning the gap. The CDR3 DNA follows: TGTGCCTGGAGTGTTGGCGGTCAAGAGACCCAGTACTTC. Translating it yields CAWSVGGQETQYF. The full variable domain, its missing parts supplied by reference TRBV30 and TRBJ2-5, is SQTIHQWPATLVQPVGSPLSLECTVEGTSNPNLYWYRQAAGRGLQLLFYSVGIGQISSEVPQNLSASRPQDRQFILSSKKLLLSDSGFYLCAWSVGGQETQYFGPGTRLLVL.

The rearrangement links TRBV5-1 to TRBJ2-2; 8 nucleotides match TRBD1. With V trimmed by 1 base and J by 2 bases, 7 bases remained unmatched. The CDR3 is 17 residues long. The V gene's germline CDR1 is SGHRS and CDR2 YFSETQ. The CDR3 DNA is TGCGCCAGCAGCTTGTTTCTGGGACAGGAAAACACCGGGGAGCTGTTTTTT. Translation gives CASSLFLGQENTGELFF.

The chain combines TRBV4-1 with TRBJ2-5; 9 nucleotides align to TRBD2. V dropped 1 base and J dropped 5; count of bases not matched to a gene: 8. From germline, CDR1 is MGHRA and CDR2 YSYEKL. The CDR3 has 16 residues. In DNA form, the CDR3 reads TGCGCCAGCAGCCAAGGCCGCGGGAGGGCCGGGGAGACCCAGTACTTC. Protein: CASSQGRGRAGETQYF.

The chain joins TRBV11-1 to TRBJ2-7; D uncertain. Trimming took 5 bases from V and 2 from J, leaving 7 bases between them. The CDR3 length is 12 residues. Germline V gene sequence: CDR1 SGHAT, CDR2 FQDESV (reference sequence). The CDR3 loop reads CASSTDPYEQYF. DNA of the CDR3: TGTGCCAGCAGCACAGACCCCTACGAGCAGTACTTC.

This clone was recorded once. The chain has TRBV9 and TRBJ2-7; a weak D match, TRBD1 (5 bases). This CDR3 is 15 amino acids long. The germline gives CDR1 SGDLS, CDR2 YYNGEE. The ends were cut back, 4 bases at V and 0 bases at J, with 14 bases in the middle. The CDR3 coding sequence is TGTGCCAGCAGCCCCACCCCAGGGTTCTCCTACGAGCAGTACTTC. This codes for CASSPTPGFSYEQYF.

This clone appeared once. The same CDR3 also results from other DNA sequences found in this sample. The chain combines TRBV27 with TRBJ2-3; D remains unclear. The CDR3 spans 13 residues. Trimming removed 2 bases at V and 0 bases at J, with 3 bases between. From germline, CDR1 is MNHEY and CDR2 SMNVEV (reference sequence). The CDR3 nucleotides are TGTGCCAGCAGTTTACTGAGCACAGATACGCAGTATTTT. Amino acids: CASSLLSTDTQYF.

Details on this clone: This CDR3 is also generated by other DNA sequences in the sample. V gene TRBV10-2 combines with J gene TRBJ2-2; 13 bases map to TRBD2. The CDR3 extends over 16 amino acids. After removal of 6 bases from V and 4 bases from J, the junction contained 5 bases not matched to a gene. The germline V gene has CDR1 WSHSY and CDR2 SAAADI. In DNA, the CDR3 is TGCGCCAGCAGCGGACTAGCGGGAGTGGGCACCGGGGAGCTGTTTTTT. Its protein product is CASSGLAGVGTGELFF.

This clone was seen just once. This chain links TRBV7-9 with TRBJ2-7; TRBD2 agrees at 7 bases. The CDR3 consists of 15 residues. CDR1 and CDR2 from the germline V gene are SEHNR and FQNEAQ (reference sequence). The junction had 8 bases not matched to a gene; V was cut back by 3 bases and J by 3 bases. CDR3 sequence reads: CASSFGLREFYEQYF. The CDR3 DNA sequence: TGTGCCAGCAGCTTTGGTCTGCGGGAGTTCTACGAGCAGTACTTC.

The chain has TRBV4-1 and TRBJ1-1; D unclear. CDR3 size: 11 residues. Germline values: CDR1 MGHRA, CDR2 YSYEKL. Trimming pared 1 base from V and 10 bases from J, leaving 7 bases between. The CDR3, as DNA: TGCGCCAGCAGCCAAGGAGTACGAGCTTTCTTT. This encodes CASSQGVRAFF.

This clone was detected only a few times. The rearrangement uses TRBV4-3 and TRBJ1-3; 9 bases fit TRBD1. The CDR3 totals 17 residues. Trimming removed 3 bases from V and 0 bases from J; junction bases left unmatched: 6. Germline loops: CDR1 LGHNA, CDR2 YSLEER. Here the CDR3 reads CASSQAGTGFSGNTIYF. For the CDR3, the DNA is TGCGCCAGCAGCCAGGCCGGGACAGGGTTCTCTGGAAACACCATATATTTT.

The V call is TRBV4-1, the J call TRBJ2-7, with a possible D match to TRBD2 (5 bases). The germline V and J ends were trimmed by 3 bases and 2 bases, with 17 bases remaining between them. This CDR3 spans 16 amino acids. Per germline, CDR1 MGHRA and CDR2 YSYEKL. The CDR3 nucleotides read TGCGCCAGCAGCCAGGGCCGGGCGGGCCTACCCTACGAGCAGTACTTC. Its translation: CASSQGRAGLPYEQYF.

This clone has only a few counts. V gene TRBV5-1 combines with J gene TRBJ2-7; 9 bases align to TRBD2. The J segment lost 6 bases and the V segment lost 0 bases, leaving 7 bases of the junction unmatched. The CDR3 is 15 amino acids. Germline-derived CDR1 and CDR2 are SGHRS and YFSETQ. CDR3 loop: CASSLGLLAGVEQYF. The DNA of the CDR3 is TGCGCCAGCAGCTTGGGACTGTTAGCGGGAGTCGAGCAGTACTTC.

The genes are TRBV10-3 and TRBJ2-7; D might be TRBD2 (6 bases). Germline-derived CDR1 and CDR2 are ENHRY and SYGVKD. This CDR3 contains 15 residues. The V gene lost 2 bases and the J gene lost 3 bases, with 14 bases spanning the gap. CDR3 amino acids: CAISETPGEGYEQYF. The DNA of the CDR3 is TGTGCCATCAGTGAGACCCCGGGAGAGGGCTACGAGCAGTACTTC.

The V call is TRBV6-1, the J call TRBJ2-1; 7 bases line up with TRBD1. The CDR3 runs 12 residues. J gave up 6 bases and V 4 bases, and 0 bases lay outside the gene matches. Germline V gives CDR1 MNHNS, CDR2 SASEGT. CDR3 DNA sequence: TGTGCCAGCAGTGGGGACAGCAATGAGCAGTTCTTC. Protein sequence: CASSGDSNEQFF.